This T cell receptor beta chain was sequenced in a study of blood T cell repertoires in COVID-19. Whole-study context: The United States, Italy and Spain supplied acute and convalescent COVID-19 samples. T cells, B-cell-depleted T cells, or PBMCs provided the cDNA or gDNA that served as material.

The CDR3 is 19 residues long. Germline CDR1 MNHNS, CDR2 SASEGT. V gave up 4 bases and J gave up 6 bases; unmatched junction bases: 18. As handled by the study authors: How many nucleated cells were present was estimated from reference gene primer amplification. The table came from immunoSEQ multiplex PCR; TCRdb's copy has only in-frame clones and leaves some out. From that table come the V and J calls and clone size; the DNA was used to work out D and trimming. The data show about 48,000 clones, 86% seen once. In this sample, this clone turned up a few times. The receptor comes from a woman aged 80 or over with acute or convalescent COVID-19. Source material: peripheral blood. The V and J genes are TRBV6-1 and TRBJ2-3; 11 nucleotides agree with TRBD2. This chain's CDR3 is CASSGGIGLTSGGGDTQYF. In DNA form, the CDR3 reads TGTGCCAGCAGTGGGGGAATTGGGTTAACTAGCGGGGGAGGCGATACGCAGTATTTT.